These 20 T cell receptor beta chains were sequenced from one sample in a study of vaccination effects on CD4 cells after COVID-19. Before sequencing, viral peptide pools were used by the ViraFEST assay to expand antigen-specific CD4+ T cells. Cells that had been cultured for ten to eleven days were the source of isolated CD4+ T cells. The person had PCR-confirmed SARS-CoV-2 infection between March and December 2020. No antigen has been identified for these receptors. Clones were read by immunoSEQ multiplex PCR, and TCRdb kept only the in-frame ones, dropping some. The data contain roughly 70,000 clones, over 65% of them seen just once; the ten biggest clones take up about 5%. The material sequenced was CD4+ T cells from PBMCs cultured with HIV peptides, taken before COVID-19 vaccination. Subset specified: HIV-1 Nef peptide pool negative control/reference culture. The receptors shown here come from a human donor who had a prior SARS-CoV-2 infection.

The V gene is TRBV27, the J gene TRBJ2-3, with D possibly being TRBD2 (5 bases). The germline V gene has CDR1 MNHEY and CDR2 SMNVEV (reference sequence). V dropped 5 bases and J dropped 0 bases, with 12 bases sitting between them. The CDR3 spans 15 residues. CDR3 in DNA: TGTGCCAGCAGTCCAAGGACGGGGAGCACAGATACGCAGTATTTT. Encoded protein: CASSPRTGSTDTQYF.

The V and J genes are TRBV27 and TRBJ2-2; D is unclear. Trimming stripped 0 bases from V and 7 bases from J, with 9 bases between. The CDR3 has 14 residues. Per germline, CDR1 MNHEY and CDR2 SMNVEV (reference sequence). CDR3: CASSLSKGVGELFF. The CDR3 DNA is TGTGCCAGCAGTTTATCGAAGGGTGTCGGGGAGCTGTTTTTT.

This chain connects TRBV21-1 to TRBJ1-4. TRBV21-1 is listed as a pseudogene. This CDR3 has 15 amino acids. The CDR3: CASSTINTENEKLFF. CDR3 nucleotides: TGTGCCAGCAGCACTATTAACACGGAGAATGAAAAACTGTTTTTT.

The genes are TRBV5-4 and TRBJ2-5; a weak D match, TRBD2 (7 bases). This CDR3 has 13 amino acids. Germline lookup yields CDR1 SGHNT and CDR2 YYREEE (reference sequence). Trimming pared 7 bases from V and 9 bases from J, leaving 19 bases between. Here the CDR3 DNA reads TGTGCCAGCGCTGCGGGGGCTTCTCTTCCCCAGTACTTC. This gives the protein CASAAGASLPQYF.

The chain carries TRBV7-2 and TRBJ2-2, with D possibly being TRBD2 (5 bases). The V gene lost 5 bases and the J gene lost 4 bases, with 14 bases spanning the gap. The CDR3 has 15 amino acids. CDR1 is SGHTA, CDR2 FQGNSA, per germline. CDR3 DNA: TGTGCCAGCAGCCAGCCTTTCGGACTCACCGGGGAGCTGTTTTTT. Translation gives CASSQPFGLTGELFF.

The chain recombines TRBV11-3 with TRBJ2-1; D remains unclear. Looked up from germline, CDR1 is SGHNT and CDR2 is YENEEA. The CDR3 is 14 residues long. Trimming removed 1 base from V and 9 bases from J, with 13 bases in between. CDR3 coding DNA: TGTGCCAGCAGCTTAGGAGGTAACATAGTTGAGCAGTTCTTC. This translates into CASSLGGNIVEQFF.

The chain joins TRBV2 to TRBJ2-5, with no clear D. The CDR3 runs to 14 residues. From germline, CDR1 is SNHLY and CDR2 FYNNEI. The V end lost 1 base, the J end lost 5 bases, and 11 bases lay between the germline ends. The CDR3 sequence: CASSEVRPGETQYF. The CDR3 bases are TGTGCCAGCAGTGAAGTCCGACCGGGCGAGACCCAGTACTTC. The full variable domain, completed using reference TRBV2 and TRBJ2-5, is EPEVTQTPSHQVTQMGQEVILRCVPISNHLYFYWYRQILGQKVEFLVSFYNNEISEKSEIFDDQFSVERPDGSNFTLKIRSTKLEDSAMYFCASSEVRPGETQYFGPGTRLLVL.

The V call is TRBV5-6, the J call TRBJ2-3, with 11 bases fitting TRBD2. The germline V gene has CDR1 SGHDT and CDR2 YYEEEE. This CDR3 region has 15 residues. Trimming at V came to 5 bases and at J to 4 bases, leaving 6 bases not matched to a gene. CDR3: CASRPTSGSADTQYF. The CDR3 DNA sequence: TGTGCCAGCAGGCCAACTAGCGGGAGCGCAGATACGCAGTATTTT.

The chain employs TRBV5-6 and TRBJ1-4; unclear D gene. The CDR3 runs to 15 residues. Germline CDR1 is SGHDT and CDR2 is YYEEEE. V was cut by 0 bases and J by 8 bases, with 14 bases left in between. Written as DNA, the CDR3 is TGTGCCAGCAGCTTGGGGTCAGCCGTACGGGAAAAACTGTTTTTT. It codes for CASSLGSAVREKLFF.

This clone is a singleton in its sample. The CDR3 bases are TGTGCCAGCTCACCGGGACTAGCGTCCTACGAGCAGTACTTC. This codes for CASSPGLASYEQYF. The V call is TRBV18, the J call TRBJ2-7; the match to TRBD2 covers 10 bases. After removal of 3 bases from V and 1 base from J, the junction contained 0 bases not matched to a gene. The CDR3 loop spans 14 amino acids. CDR1 KGHSH and CDR2 LQKENI come from the germline V gene.

This clone has only a few counts. The chain couples TRBV3-1 (or the pseudogene TRBV3-2) to TRBJ1-2, with D possibly matching TRBD1 (5 bases). Trimming took 3 bases from V and 2 from J, leaving 19 bases between them. The CDR3 extends over 17 amino acids. CDR1 is LGHDT, CDR2 YNNKEL, per germline (reference sequence). The CDR3 region is CASSQAGTVFFNYGYTF. The CDR3 DNA is TGTGCCAGCAGCCAGGCTGGGACGGTTTTTTTCAACTATGGCTACACCTTC.

J is TRBJ2-5 and V is TRBV7-9; unclear D gene. The CDR3 is 12 amino acids. Trimming took 5 bases from V and 4 from J, leaving 8 bases between them. Germline loops: CDR1 SEHNR, CDR2 FQNEAQ (reference sequence). CDR3 bases: TGTGCCAGCAGCCGCGATTTAGAGACCCAGTACTTC. Its translation is CASSRDLETQYF.

There are a few counts of this clone. The chain couples TRBV5-1 to TRBJ2-7; 7 bases are a match to TRBD1. CDR1 and CDR2 from the germline V gene are SGHRS and YFSETQ. V dropped 0 bases and J dropped 4; count of bases not matched to a gene: 4. The CDR3 runs to 14 residues. The CDR3 is CASSLGDSAYEQYF. Written as DNA, the CDR3 is TGCGCCAGCAGCTTGGGGGACAGCGCATACGAGCAGTACTTC. The variable domain in full, with the rest retrieved from reference TRBV5-1 and TRBJ2-7, is KAGVTQTPRYLIKTRGQQVTLSCSPISGHRSVSWYQQTPGQGLQFLFEYFSETQRNKGNFPGRFSGRQFSNSRSEMNVSTLELGDSALYLCASSLGDSAYEQYFGPGTRLTVT.

This rearrangement joins TRBV2 to TRBJ1-5; TRBD1 agrees at 11 bases. Germline CDR1 is SNHLY and CDR2 is FYNNEI. The CDR3 is 15 residues long. With 7 bases clipped from V and 6 bases from J, the junction kept 8 bases outside the gene matches. The chain's CDR3 is CASKSTGTGGQPQHF. CDR3 nucleotide sequence: TGTGCCAGCAAGTCGACAGGGACAGGGGGTCAGCCCCAGCATTTT. Supplemented by reference TRBV2 and TRBJ1-5, the full variable domain reads EPEVTQTPSHQVTQMGQEVILRCVPISNHLYFYWYRQILGQKVEFLVSFYNNEISEKSEIFDDQFSVERPDGSNFTLKIRSTKLEDSAMYFCASKSTGTGGQPQHFGDGTRLSIL.

V usage is TRBV4-2 and J usage is TRBJ2-7, with D perhaps TRBD1 (6 bases). There are 17 residues in the CDR3. The V and J ends lost 0 bases and 2 bases respectively, with 17 bases between them. Germline-derived CDR1 and CDR2 are LGHNA and YNFKEQ. The CDR3 loop reads CASSQDWDPDRAYEQYF. DNA for the CDR3: TGTGCCAGCAGCCAAGATTGGGACCCGGACAGAGCCTACGAGCAGTACTTC.

The V gene is TRBV7-2, the J gene TRBJ2-7; 10 bases match TRBD2. The germline CDR1 and CDR2 sequences are SGHTA and FQGNSA. This CDR3 contains 15 residues. After removal of 2 bases from V and 4 bases from J, the junction contained 5 bases not matched to a gene. CDR3 bases: TGTGCCAGCAGCTTACAGAGCGGGGGGGCTTACGAGCAGTACTTC. Amino acids: CASSLQSGGAYEQYF.

This clone was recorded a few times. The V gene is TRBV18, the J gene TRBJ2-1; D might be TRBD2 (5 bases). V lost 2 bases and J 6 bases, leaving 11 bases between the germline ends. Per germline, CDR1 KGHSH and CDR2 LQKENI. The CDR3 has 14 amino acids. The DNA of the CDR3 is TGTGCCAGCTCACCATTTGGGGAGCTCAATGAGCAGTTCTTC. It is translated as CASSPFGELNEQFF.

This chain links TRBV6-5 with TRBJ2-1; either TRBD1 or TRBD2 may supply D (5 bases each). This CDR3 is built from 12 residues. The germline CDR1 and CDR2 sequences are MNHEY and SVGAGI. Deletions cut 2 bases from V and 15 bases from J, with 14 bases between. The CDR3 spells CASSYRGQARFF. Written as DNA, the CDR3 is TGTGCCAGCAGTTACCGGGGCCAGGCGAGGTTCTTC.

The chain is built from TRBV6-5 and TRBJ2-7; D tentatively reads TRBD1 or TRBD2 (5 bases each). The length of the CDR3 is 15 residues. Germline CDR1 MNHEY, CDR2 SVGAGI. V was clipped by 6 bases and J by 3 bases, with 18 bases between them. CDR3 sequence: CASSKGPHKDYEQYF. CDR3 DNA: TGTGCCAGCAGCAAGGGACCCCATAAAGACTACGAGCAGTACTTC.

The rearrangement uses TRBV5-4 and TRBJ1-2, with 7 bases aligning to TRBD1. This CDR3 comprises 13 residues. V was clipped by 4 bases and J by 7 bases; unmatched bases: 7. Germline lookup yields CDR1 SGHNT and CDR2 YYREEE (reference sequence). DNA for the CDR3: TGTGCCAGCAGCCCTGACAGGGAGGTTGGCTACACCTTC. Amino acid sequence: CASSPDREVGYTF.